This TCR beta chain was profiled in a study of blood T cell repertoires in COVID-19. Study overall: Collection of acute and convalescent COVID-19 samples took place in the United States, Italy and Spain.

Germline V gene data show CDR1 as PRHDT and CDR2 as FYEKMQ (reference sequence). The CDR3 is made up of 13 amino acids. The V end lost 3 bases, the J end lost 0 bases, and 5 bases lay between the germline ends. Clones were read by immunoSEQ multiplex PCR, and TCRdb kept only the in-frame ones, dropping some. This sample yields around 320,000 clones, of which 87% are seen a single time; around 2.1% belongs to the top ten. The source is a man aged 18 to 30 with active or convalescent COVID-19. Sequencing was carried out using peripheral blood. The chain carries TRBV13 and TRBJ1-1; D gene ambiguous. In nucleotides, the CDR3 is TGTGCCAGCAGCTTTGTCATGAACACTGAAGCTTTCTTT. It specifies CASSFVMNTEAFF.